The source of this TCR beta chain is a study of vaccination and CD4 T cells after COVID-19. Looking at the study overall: Overlapping spike pools from SARS-CoV-2 and HCoV-NL63, HCoV-OC43 and HCoV-229E served as culture stimuli. Findings of the study overall: Convalescent patients showed a median approximately 83% of reactive clones that were seen only post-vaccination.

The CDR3 has 13 residues. The germline CDR1 and CDR2 sequences are SGHTA and FQGNSA. V was clipped by 4 bases and J by 5 bases, with 9 bases between them. An Oncomine TCR Beta short-read assay was used to sequence the DNA from cultured CD4+ T cells. In this case, cultured CD4+ T cells provided the extracted genomic DNA. TCRdb redid the calling of the PCR reads with MiXCR, one entry per CDR3 protein. The sample lists about 23,000 distinct CDR3 sequences; around three fifths were seen once. A remark on this clonotype: Its antigen is unknown.

As to treatment: approximately nine-day PBMC culture with coronavirus spike peptide pools or control peptides (ViraFEST assay). Peptide pools at about 9.7 ug/ml, together with roughly 10 IU/ml IL-2, were added to cultures of approximately 1.9 million PBMCs per well. Sequencing input: CD4+ T cells from blood, cultured in vitro. This sequence originates from a human donor who had recovered from COVID-19. The chain joins TRBV7-2 to TRBJ1-5; tentative D call: TRBD1 (6 bases). The CDR3 bases are TGTGCCAGCAGCTACTACAGGGATCAGCCCCAGCATTTT. This gives the protein CASSYYRDQPQHF.